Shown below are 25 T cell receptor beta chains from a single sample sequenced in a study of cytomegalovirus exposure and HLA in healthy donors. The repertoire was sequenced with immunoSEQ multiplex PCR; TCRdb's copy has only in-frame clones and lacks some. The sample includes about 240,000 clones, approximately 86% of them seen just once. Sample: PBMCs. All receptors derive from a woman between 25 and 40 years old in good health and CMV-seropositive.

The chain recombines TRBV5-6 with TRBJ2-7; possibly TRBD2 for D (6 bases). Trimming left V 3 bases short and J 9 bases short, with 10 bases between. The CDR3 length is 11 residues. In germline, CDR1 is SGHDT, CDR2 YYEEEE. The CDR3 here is CASSSSGVQYF. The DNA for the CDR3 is TGTGCCAGCAGCTCCTCGGGGGTGCAGTACTTC.

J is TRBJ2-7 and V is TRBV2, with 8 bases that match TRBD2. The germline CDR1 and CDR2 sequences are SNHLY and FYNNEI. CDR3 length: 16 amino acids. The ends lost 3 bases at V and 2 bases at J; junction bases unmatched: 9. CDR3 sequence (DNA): TGTGCCAGCAGTGATTTAGTAACTAGCGGAACCTACGAGCAGTACTTC. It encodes CASSDLVTSGTYEQYF.

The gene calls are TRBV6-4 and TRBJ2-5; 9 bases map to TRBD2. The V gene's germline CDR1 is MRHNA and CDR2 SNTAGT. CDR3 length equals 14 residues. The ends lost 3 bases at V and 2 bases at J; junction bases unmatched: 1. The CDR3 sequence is CASSETSGQETQYF. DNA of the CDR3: TGTGCCAGCAGTGAGACTAGCGGACAAGAGACCCAGTACTTC.

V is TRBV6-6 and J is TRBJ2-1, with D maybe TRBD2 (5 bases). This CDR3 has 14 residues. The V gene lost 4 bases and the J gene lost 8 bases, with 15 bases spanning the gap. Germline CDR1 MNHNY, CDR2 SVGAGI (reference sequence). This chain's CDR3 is CASSLEGSLYEQFF. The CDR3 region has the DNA TGTGCCAGCAGTTTAGAGGGTTCACTTTATGAGCAGTTCTTC.

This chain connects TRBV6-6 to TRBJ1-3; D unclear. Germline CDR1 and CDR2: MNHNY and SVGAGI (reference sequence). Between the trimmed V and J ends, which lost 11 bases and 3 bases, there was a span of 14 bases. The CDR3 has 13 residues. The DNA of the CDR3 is TGTGCCCACTTCCCGGGGTATGGAAACACCATATATTTT. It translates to CAHFPGYGNTIYF.

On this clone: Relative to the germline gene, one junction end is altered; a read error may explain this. Written as DNA, the CDR3 is TGTGCCAGCAGCGAAGCGGGACAACCAGGGGGCACTGAAGCTTTCTTT. Its translation: CASSEAGQPGGTEAFF. The chain recombines TRBV2 with TRBJ1-1; 7 nucleotides align to TRBD1. CDR1 and CDR2 (germline): SNHLY, FYNNEI. This CDR3 has 16 residues.

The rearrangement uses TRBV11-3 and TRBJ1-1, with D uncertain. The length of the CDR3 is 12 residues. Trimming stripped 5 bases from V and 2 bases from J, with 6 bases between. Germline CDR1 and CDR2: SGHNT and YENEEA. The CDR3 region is CASSPTNTEAFF. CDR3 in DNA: TGTGCCAGCAGCCCGACTAACACTGAAGCTTTCTTT.

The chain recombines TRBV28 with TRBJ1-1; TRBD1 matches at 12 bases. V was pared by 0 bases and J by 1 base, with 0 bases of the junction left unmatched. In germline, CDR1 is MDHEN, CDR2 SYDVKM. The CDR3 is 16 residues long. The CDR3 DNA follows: TGTGCCAGCAGTTTATGGGGACAGGGGGCGAACACTGAAGCTTTCTTT. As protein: CASSLWGQGANTEAFF.

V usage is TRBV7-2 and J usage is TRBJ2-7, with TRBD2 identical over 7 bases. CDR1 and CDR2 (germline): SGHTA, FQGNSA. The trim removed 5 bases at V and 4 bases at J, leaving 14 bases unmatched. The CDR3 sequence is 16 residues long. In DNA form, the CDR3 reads TGTGCCAGCAGCCTAGAAGGCGGGAGATGGGGGTACGAGCAGTACTTC. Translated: CASSLEGGRWGYEQYF.

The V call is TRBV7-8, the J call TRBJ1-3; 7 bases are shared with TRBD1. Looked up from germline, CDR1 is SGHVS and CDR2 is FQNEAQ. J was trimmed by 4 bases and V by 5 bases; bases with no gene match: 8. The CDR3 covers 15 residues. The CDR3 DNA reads TGTGCCAGCAGCACTCCCGGGACAGCCGGAAACACCATATATTTT. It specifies CASSTPGTAGNTIYF.

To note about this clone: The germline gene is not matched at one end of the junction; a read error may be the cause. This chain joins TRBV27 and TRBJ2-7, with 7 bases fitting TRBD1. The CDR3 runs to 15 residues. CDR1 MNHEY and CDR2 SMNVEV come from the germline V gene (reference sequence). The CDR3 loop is CASGFAPETGNEQYF. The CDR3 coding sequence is TGTGCCAGCGGTTTTGCTCCGGAGACAGGGAACGAGCAGTACTTC.

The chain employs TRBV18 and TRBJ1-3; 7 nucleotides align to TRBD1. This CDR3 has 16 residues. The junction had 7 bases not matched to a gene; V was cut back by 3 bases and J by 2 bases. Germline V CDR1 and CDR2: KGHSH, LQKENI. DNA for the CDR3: TGTGCCAGCTCACCCTCACAGGGGACGGCTGGAAACACCATATATTTT. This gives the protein CASSPSQGTAGNTIYF.

This CDR3 is CASSAPGLAVLSSYEQYF. The CDR3 DNA reads TGTGCCAGCAGTGCTCCGGGACTAGCGGTTCTTAGCTCCTACGAGCAGTACTTC. This chain connects TRBV6-1 to TRBJ2-7; 11 bases agree with TRBD2. The CDR3 contains 18 residues. CDR1 and CDR2 from the germline V gene are MNHNS and SASEGT. V was clipped by 4 bases and J by 0 bases; unmatched bases: 11.

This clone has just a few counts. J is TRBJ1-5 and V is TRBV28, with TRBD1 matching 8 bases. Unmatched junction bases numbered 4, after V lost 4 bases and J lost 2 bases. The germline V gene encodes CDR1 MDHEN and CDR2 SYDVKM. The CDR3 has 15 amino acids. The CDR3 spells CASSYRGNGNQPQHF. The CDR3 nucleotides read TGTGCCAGCAGTTACAGGGGGAACGGCAATCAGCCCCAGCATTTT.

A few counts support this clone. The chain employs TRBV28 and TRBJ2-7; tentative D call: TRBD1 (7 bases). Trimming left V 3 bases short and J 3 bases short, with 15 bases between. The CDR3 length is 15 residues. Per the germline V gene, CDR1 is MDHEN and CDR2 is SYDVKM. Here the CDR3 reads CASSLGGQALYEQYF. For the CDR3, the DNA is TGTGCCAGCAGTTTGGGAGGACAGGCCCTCTACGAGCAGTACTTC.

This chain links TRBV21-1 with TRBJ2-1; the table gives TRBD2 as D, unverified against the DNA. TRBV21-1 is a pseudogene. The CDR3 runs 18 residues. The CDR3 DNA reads TGTGCCAGCAGCAAAGGGGCCCATCGGGCCTGGGGAGACAATGAGCAGTTCTTC. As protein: CASSKGAHRAWGDNEQFF.

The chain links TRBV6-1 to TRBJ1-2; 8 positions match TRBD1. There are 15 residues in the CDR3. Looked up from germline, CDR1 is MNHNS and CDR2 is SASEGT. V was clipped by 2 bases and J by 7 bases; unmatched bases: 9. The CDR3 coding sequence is TGTGCCAGCAGTGAATCGGGCAGGGGGCTGGGTGGCTACACCTTC. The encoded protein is CASSESGRGLGGYTF.

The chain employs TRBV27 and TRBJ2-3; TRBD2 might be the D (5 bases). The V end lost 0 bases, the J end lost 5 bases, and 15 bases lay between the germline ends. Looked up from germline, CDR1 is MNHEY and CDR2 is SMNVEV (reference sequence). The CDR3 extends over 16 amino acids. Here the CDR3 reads CASSLSAGGLGDTQYF. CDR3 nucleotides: TGTGCCAGCAGTTTATCCGCGGGCGGCCTGGGAGATACGCAGTATTTT.

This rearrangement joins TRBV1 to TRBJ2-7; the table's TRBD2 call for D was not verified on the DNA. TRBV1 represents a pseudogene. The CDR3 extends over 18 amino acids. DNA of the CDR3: TGCACCAGCAGCCAAGTCGACAGCGGGACTCTGAGCTCCTACGAGCAGTACTTC. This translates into CTSSQVDSGTLSSYEQYF.

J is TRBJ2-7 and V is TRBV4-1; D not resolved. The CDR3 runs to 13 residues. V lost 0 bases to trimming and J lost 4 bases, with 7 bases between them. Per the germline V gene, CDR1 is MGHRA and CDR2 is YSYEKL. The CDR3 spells CASSQDYGYEQYF. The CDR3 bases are TGCGCCAGCAGCCAAGATTACGGGTACGAGCAGTACTTC.

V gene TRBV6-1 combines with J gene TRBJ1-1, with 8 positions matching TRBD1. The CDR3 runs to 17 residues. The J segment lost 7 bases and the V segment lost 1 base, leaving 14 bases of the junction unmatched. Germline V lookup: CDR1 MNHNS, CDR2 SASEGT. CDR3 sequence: CASSEGPGGPRWDEAFF. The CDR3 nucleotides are TGTGCCAGCAGTGAAGGGCCAGGGGGCCCCCGGTGGGATGAAGCTTTCTTT.

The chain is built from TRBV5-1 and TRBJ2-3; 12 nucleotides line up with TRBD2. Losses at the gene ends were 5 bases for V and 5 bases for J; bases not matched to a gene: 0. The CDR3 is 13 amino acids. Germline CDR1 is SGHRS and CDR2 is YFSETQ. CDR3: CASRLAGGDTQYF. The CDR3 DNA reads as TGCGCCAGCAGACTAGCGGGAGGAGATACGCAGTATTTT. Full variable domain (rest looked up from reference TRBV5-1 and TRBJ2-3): KAGVTQTPRYLIKTRGQQVTLSCSPISGHRSVSWYQQTPGQGLQFLFEYFSETQRNKGNFPGRFSGRQFSNSRSEMNVSTLELGDSALYLCASRLAGGDTQYFGPGTRLTVL.

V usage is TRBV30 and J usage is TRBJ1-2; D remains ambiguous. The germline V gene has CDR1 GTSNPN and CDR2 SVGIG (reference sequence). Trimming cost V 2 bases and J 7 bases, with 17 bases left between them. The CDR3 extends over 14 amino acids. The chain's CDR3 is CAWSRKDGKGGYTF. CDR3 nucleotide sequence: TGTGCCTGGAGTCGAAAGGACGGGAAGGGTGGCTACACCTTC.

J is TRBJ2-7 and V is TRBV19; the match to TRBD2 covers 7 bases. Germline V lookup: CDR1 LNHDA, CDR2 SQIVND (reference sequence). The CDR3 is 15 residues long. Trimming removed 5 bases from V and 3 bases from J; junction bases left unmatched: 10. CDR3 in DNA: TGTGCCAGTAGTCCGAGCGGGGACTTAGTCTACGAGCAGTACTTC. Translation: CASSPSGDLVYEQYF.

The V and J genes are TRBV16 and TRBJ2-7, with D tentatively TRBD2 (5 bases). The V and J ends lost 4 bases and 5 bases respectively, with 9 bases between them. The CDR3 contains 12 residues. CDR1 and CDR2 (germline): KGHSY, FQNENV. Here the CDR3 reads CASSLGSDEQYF. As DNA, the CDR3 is TGTGCCAGCAGCCTTGGTAGCGACGAGCAGTACTTC.